This paragraph reports one T cell receptor beta chain. Its antigen is not yet known. Base-call qualities are not available, and no considerably larger clone is one nucleotide away. This record comes from a study of OX40 agonist ivuxolimab in advanced cancers. Turning to the overall study: The costimulatory receptor OX40 (CD134) was targeted by ivuxolimab, a fully human IgG2 agonistic monoclonal antibody. Intravenous ivuxolimab was administered to patients every 2 weeks at six dose levels: 0.01, 0.1, 0.3, 1.5, 3 and 10 mg/kg. Among the approximately 50 dose-escalation patients, roughly 20 had hepatocellular carcinoma, roughly 15 melanoma, 9 renal cell carcinoma and 9 head and neck cancer. In the dose-escalation cohort, more than 75% of patients were male, and the mean age was around 60 years, with a range of roughly 23 to 85. Prior anti-PD-1, anti-PD-L1 or anti-CTLA-4 therapy was permitted, and approximately 40% of dose-escalation patients had received checkpoint inhibitors. Partial responses were achieved by three dose-escalation patients, of whom one had hepatocellular carcinoma and two had cutaneous melanoma. The point of sequencing TCRbeta in the periphery was to test whether ivuxolimab changed TCR sequence diversity and drove clonal T-cell expansion. The monotherapy dose-escalation portion (N ≈ 57 patients) of the phase I ivuxolimab trial is reported in the paper. Here is what the overall study found, with its caveats: At doses of 0.1 to 3.0 mg/kg, clonal expansion of both CD4+ and CD8+ T cells in blood was seen between baseline and week 6. The antigen specificity of the clonally expanded peripheral T cells was not determined. Low levels of normalized T-cell clonal expansion were also seen in some patients who did not respond. Partial responders in the 0.1-3.0 mg/kg groups had among the lowest normalized peripheral clonal expansion, especially among CD8+ T cells. After ivuxolimab, CD8+ T cells had more expanded clones than CD4+ T cells on average.

For sequencing of the TCRbeta CDR3 region, genomic DNA was extracted from the sorted cells. The immunoSEQ Assay was used to sequence the TCRbeta CDR3 regions. TCRdb obtained this table from immuneACCESS and retained in-frame rearrangements with V and J assigned. These tables miss some clones; where compared with another copy, unresolved V genes account for less than half of the shortfall, and the remainder is unexplained. For this sample there are roughly 92,000 clones; around 88% appear just once. The ten biggest clones cover approximately 1.5% of the sample. V is pruned by 6 bases and J by 5 bases, leaving 6 bases of the junction without a gene match. CDR1 and CDR2 are read off the germline V gene (reference sequence) as LNHDA and SQIVND. The CDR3 runs 14 amino acids, cysteine and phenylalanine included. The only DNA kept is the CDR3, 42 bases in frame from the first base. The trial excluded patients who had a history of autoimmune disease or who were on systemic immunosuppression. Peripheral blood for TCR sequencing was collected from all dose cohorts at baseline, on cycle 4 day 1, and on cycle 7 day 1. Samples came from an open-label, multicenter, first-in-human phase I dose-escalation trial of ivuxolimab. Adults with locally advanced or metastatic head and neck squamous cell, hepatocellular, melanoma or renal cell carcinoma were enrolled in the trial. Before TCR sequencing, CD4+ and CD8+ T cells were separately sorted from peripheral blood.

The source material was CD4+ or CD8+ T cells sorted from blood, sampled in a trial of the OX40 agonist ivuxolimab. The V gene is TRBV19 and the J gene is TRBJ1-5; the junction holds 8 bases that match TRBD1. This sequence was found in an adult with an advanced solid tumor such as melanoma, head and neck, liver or kidney cancer. The DNA sequence is TGTGCCAGTAGGTTGGGACAGGAAGATCAGCCCCAGCATTTT. This gives the protein CASRLGQEDQPQHF.